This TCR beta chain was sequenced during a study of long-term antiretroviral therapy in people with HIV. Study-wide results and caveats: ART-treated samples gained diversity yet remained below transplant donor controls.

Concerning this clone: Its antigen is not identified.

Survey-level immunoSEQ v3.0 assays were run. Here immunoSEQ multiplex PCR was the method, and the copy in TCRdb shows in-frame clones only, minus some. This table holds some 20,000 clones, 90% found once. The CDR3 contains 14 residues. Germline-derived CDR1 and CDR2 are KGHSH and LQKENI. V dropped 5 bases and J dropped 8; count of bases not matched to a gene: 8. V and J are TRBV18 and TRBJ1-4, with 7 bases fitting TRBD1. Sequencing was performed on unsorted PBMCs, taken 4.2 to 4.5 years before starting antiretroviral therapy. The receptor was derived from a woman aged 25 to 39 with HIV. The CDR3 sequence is CASSTGTVSEKLFF. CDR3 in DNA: TGTGCCAGCTCAACCGGGACAGTTTCCGAAAAACTGTTTTTT.